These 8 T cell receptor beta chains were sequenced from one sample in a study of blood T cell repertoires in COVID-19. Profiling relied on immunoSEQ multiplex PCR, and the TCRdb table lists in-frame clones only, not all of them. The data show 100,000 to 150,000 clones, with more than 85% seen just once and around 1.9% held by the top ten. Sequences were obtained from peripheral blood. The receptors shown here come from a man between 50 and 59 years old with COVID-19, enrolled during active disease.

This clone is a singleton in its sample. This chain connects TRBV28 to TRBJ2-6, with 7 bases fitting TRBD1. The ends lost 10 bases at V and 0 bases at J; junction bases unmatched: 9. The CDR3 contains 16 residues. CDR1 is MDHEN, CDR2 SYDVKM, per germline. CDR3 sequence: CATQDRALSGANVLTF. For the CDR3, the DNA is TGTGCCACCCAAGACAGGGCCCTCTCTGGGGCCAACGTCCTGACTTTC.

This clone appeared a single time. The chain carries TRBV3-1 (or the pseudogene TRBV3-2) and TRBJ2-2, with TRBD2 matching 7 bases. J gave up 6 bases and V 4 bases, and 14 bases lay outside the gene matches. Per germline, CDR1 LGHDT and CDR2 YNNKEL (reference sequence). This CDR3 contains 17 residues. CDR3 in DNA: TGTGCCAGCAGCCGATCACCGGGACTACCACCTTCCGGGGAGCTGTTTTTT. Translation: CASSRSPGLPPSGELFF.

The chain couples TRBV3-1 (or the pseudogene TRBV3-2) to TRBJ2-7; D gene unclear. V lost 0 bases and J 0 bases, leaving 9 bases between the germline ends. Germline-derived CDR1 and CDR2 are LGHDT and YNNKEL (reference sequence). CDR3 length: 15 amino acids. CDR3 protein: CASSQDVCSSYEQYV. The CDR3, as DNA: TGTGCCAGCAGCCAAGATGTCTGCAGCTCCTACGAGCAGTACGTC.

CDR3 loop: CASSPSGRSGELFF. The CDR3 nucleotides read TGCGCCAGCAGTCCTAGCGGGAGATCCGGGGAGCTGTTTTTT. V is TRBV5-1 and J is TRBJ2-2; 10 nucleotides match TRBD2. Trimming cost V 5 bases and J 6 bases; bases outside gene matches: 4. This CDR3 has 14 residues. Per the germline V gene, CDR1 is SGHRS and CDR2 is YFSETQ.

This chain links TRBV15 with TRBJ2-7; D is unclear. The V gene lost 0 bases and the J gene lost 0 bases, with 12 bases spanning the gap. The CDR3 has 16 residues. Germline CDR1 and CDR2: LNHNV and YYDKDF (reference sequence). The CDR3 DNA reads TGTGCCACCAGCAGAGATCGAGGTGGTAGCTCCTACGAGCAGTACTTC. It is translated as CATSRDRGGSSYEQYF. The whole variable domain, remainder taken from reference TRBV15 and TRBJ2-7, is DAMVIQNPRYQVTQFGKPVTLSCSQTLNHNVMYWYQQKSSQAPKLLFHYYDKDFNNEADTPDNFQSRRPNTSFCFLDIRSPGLGDTAMYLCATSRDRGGSSYEQYFGPGTRLTVT.

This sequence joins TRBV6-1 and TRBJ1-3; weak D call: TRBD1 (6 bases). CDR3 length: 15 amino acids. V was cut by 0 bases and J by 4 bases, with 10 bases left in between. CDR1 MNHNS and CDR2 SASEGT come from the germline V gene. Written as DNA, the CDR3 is TGTGCCAGCAGTGAAGCTCAACAGGGAGGAAACACCATATATTTT. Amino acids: CASSEAQQGGNTIYF.

CDR3 loop: CAWSTRHATNEKLFF. The CDR3 DNA is TGTGCCTGGAGCACCCGACATGCAACTAATGAAAAACTGTTTTTT. This chain uses TRBV30 with TRBJ1-4; D gene unclear. The V gene lost 3 bases and the J gene lost 0 bases, with 11 bases spanning the gap. CDR1 and CDR2 (germline): GTSNPN, SVGIG (reference sequence). This CDR3 is built from 15 residues.

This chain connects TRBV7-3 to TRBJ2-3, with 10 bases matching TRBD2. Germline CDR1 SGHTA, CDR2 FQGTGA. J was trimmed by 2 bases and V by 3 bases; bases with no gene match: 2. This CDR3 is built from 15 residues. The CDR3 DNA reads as TGTGCCAGCAGCTTTGGACTAGCGGTCACAGATACGCAGTATTTT. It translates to CASSFGLAVTDTQYF.